Each of the 16 T cell receptor beta chains below was sequenced from the same sample in a study of blood T cell repertoires in COVID-19. Clones were sequenced by immunoSEQ multiplex PCR, and TCRdb holds only the in-frame ones, with some missing. This table holds over 250,000 clones, around nine tenths found once. Sequenced input: PBMCs or T cells enriched from blood (not recorded which). These receptors came from a woman aged 55-70 years who had recovered from COVID-19.

The DNA for the CDR3 is TGTGCCAGCAGTTTAGGGCTCCACACCGGGGAGCTGTTTTTT. Its translation is CASSLGLHTGELFF. The rearrangement links TRBV27 to TRBJ2-2; the D is unclear. The CDR3 runs 14 residues. The V gene's germline CDR1 is MNHEY and CDR2 SMNVEV (reference sequence). V was trimmed by 2 bases and J by 3 bases, leaving 7 bases between them.

The chain joins TRBV9 to TRBJ1-5, with 12 nucleotides matching TRBD1. V lost 4 bases and J lost 6; bases outside the gene matches: 14. Germline CDR1 reads SGDLS; CDR2 reads YYNGEE. There are 18 residues in the CDR3. The DNA of the CDR3 is TGTGCCAGCAGCCCCACCGGGACAGGGGGCATGGGGGGTCAGCCCCAGCATTTT. Encoded protein: CASSPTGTGGMGGQPQHF.

This clone has just one count. The chain combines TRBV11-2 with TRBJ2-1; 10 nucleotides align to TRBD2. V was pared by 7 bases and J by 7 bases, with 13 bases of the junction left unmatched. The germline CDR1 and CDR2 sequences are SGHAT and FQNNGV. The CDR3 sequence is 16 residues long. The CDR3 loop is CASTKGGTSVRNEQFF. The CDR3 DNA reads as TGTGCCAGCACCAAGGGGGGGACTAGCGTAAGAAATGAGCAGTTCTTC. Based on the CDR3 plus reference TRBV11-2 and TRBJ2-1, the full variable domain is EAGVAQSPRYKIIEKRQSVAFWCNPISGHATLYWYQQILGQGPKLLIQFQNNGVVDDSQLPKDRFSAERLKGVDSTLKIQPAKLEDSAVYLCASTKGGTSVRNEQFFGPGTRLTVL.

V usage is TRBV6-1 and J usage is TRBJ2-7, with D uncertain. Between the trimmed V and J ends, which lost 3 bases and 4 bases, there was a span of 10 bases. The CDR3 sequence is 13 residues long. Germline-derived CDR1 and CDR2 are MNHNS and SASEGT. CDR3 region: CASSEADWYEQYF. The CDR3 bases are TGTGCCAGCAGTGAGGCAGACTGGTACGAGCAGTACTTC.

The V call is TRBV10-1, the J call TRBJ2-1; possible D gene TRBD1, 6 bases. Trimming left V 3 bases short and J 7 bases short, with 22 bases between. The CDR3 spans 17 residues. The V gene's germline CDR1 is WNHNN and CDR2 SYGVQD (reference sequence). This CDR3 is CASSDGLGRTEKNEQFF. The CDR3, as DNA: TGCGCCAGCAGTGACGGGTTGGGTAGGACAGAAAAGAATGAGCAGTTCTTC.

The V call is TRBV27, the J call TRBJ2-1; 9 bases line up with TRBD1. This CDR3 comprises 15 residues. CDR1 and CDR2 from the germline V gene are MNHEY and SMNVEV (reference sequence). After removal of 4 bases from V and 7 bases from J, the junction contained 8 bases not matched to a gene. CDR3 bases: TGTGCCAGCAGTTACAGGGGGCAAGTGGGGAATGAGCAGTTCTTC. The encoded protein is CASSYRGQVGNEQFF.

The chain recombines TRBV6-5 with TRBJ1-2; no definite D call. CDR1 and CDR2 from the germline V gene are MNHEY and SVGAGI. The CDR3 consists of 14 residues. V was clipped by 2 bases and J by 0 bases, with 7 bases between them. The DNA for the CDR3 is TGTGCCAGCAGTTACGACTCGGCTAACTATGGCTACACCTTC. It encodes CASSYDSANYGYTF.

The J gene is TRBJ2-1, the V gene TRBV13; TRBD2 matches 8 bases. CDR3 length: 13 residues. CDR1 and CDR2 from the germline V gene are PRHDT and FYEKMQ (reference sequence). With V trimmed by 5 bases and J by 7 bases, 4 bases remained unmatched. The CDR3 sequence: CASSLERGNEQFF. In DNA form, the CDR3 reads TGTGCCAGCAGCCTAGAGCGGGGGAATGAGCAGTTCTTC.

The chain combines TRBV5-1 with TRBJ1-4; 9 bases fit TRBD1. V was clipped by 3 bases and J by 8 bases; unmatched bases: 11. The length of the CDR3 is 16 residues. Germline-derived CDR1 and CDR2 are SGHRS and YFSETQ. The CDR3 bases are TGCGCCAGCAGCTCGGGAGCGACAGGGGGATACGAAAAACTGTTTTTT. Protein product: CASSSGATGGYEKLFF.

The V call is TRBV6-5, the J call TRBJ2-7, with unresolved D. From germline, CDR1 is MNHEY and CDR2 SVGAGI. The CDR3 consists of 12 residues. Trimming took 6 bases from V and 2 from J, leaving 8 bases between them. The DNA of the CDR3 is TGTGCCAGCAGCCTAGATACCTACGAGCAGTACTTC. Residues: CASSLDTYEQYF.

The rearrangement links TRBV19 to TRBJ1-4; tentative D call: TRBD1 (6 bases). The CDR3 has 15 amino acids. Germline V gives CDR1 LNHDA, CDR2 SQIVND (reference sequence). Trimming left V 8 bases short and J 8 bases short, with 21 bases between. CDR3 region: CASRSGAGESEKLFF. CDR3 nucleotides: TGTGCCAGTCGGTCAGGGGCAGGGGAATCCGAAAAACTGTTTTTT.

The chain is built from TRBV28 and TRBJ1-6; weak D call: TRBD1 (5 bases). In germline, CDR1 is MDHEN, CDR2 SYDVKM. V was trimmed by 5 bases and J by 6 bases, leaving 14 bases between them. CDR3 length: 15 amino acids. CDR3 loop: CASSISRGPNSPLHF. The CDR3 nucleotides are TGTGCCAGCAGTATCTCGCGGGGCCCTAATTCACCCCTCCACTTT.

This clone was seen a few times. This same CDR3 is encoded by further DNA sequences in the sample. This sequence joins TRBV11-2 and TRBJ2-1; TRBD2 matches at 8 bases. The V gene end was trimmed by 4 bases and the J gene end by 4 bases; junction bases not matched to a gene: 9. The CDR3 loop spans 16 amino acids. The germline V gene encodes CDR1 SGHAT and CDR2 FQNNGV. The CDR3 region has the DNA TGTGCCAGCAGCTCGAGGCTAGCGGGCATATACAATGAGCAGTTCTTC. Protein product: CASSSRLAGIYNEQFF.

This clone was observed once. The CDR3 DNA sequence: TGTGCCAGCGAAACAGGTGCTGGCAATCAGCCCCAGCATTTT. It specifies CASETGAGNQPQHF. This chain joins TRBV6-5 and TRBJ1-5; D is perhaps TRBD1 (5 bases). CDR3 length: 14 residues. Germline V lookup: CDR1 MNHEY, CDR2 SVGAGI. V was cut by 8 bases and J by 2 bases, with 13 bases left in between.

V gene TRBV7-9 combines with J gene TRBJ2-3; TRBD2 agrees at 8 bases. The CDR3 covers 15 residues. V was clipped by 8 bases and J by 5 bases; unmatched bases: 12. Germline assignment: CDR1 SEHNR and CDR2 FQNEAQ (reference sequence). The DNA of the CDR3 is TGTGCCAGCTCGCAAAGCGGGAGTATCGTAGATACGCAGTATTTT. Translation gives CASSQSGSIVDTQYF.

This clone appeared a few times. The genes are TRBV4-1 and TRBJ1-1; no clear D. The germline CDR1 and CDR2 sequences are MGHRA and YSYEKL. The CDR3 sequence is 15 residues long. V gave up 4 bases and J gave up 5 bases, with 17 bases separating them. CDR3 sequence: CASSLNARDKTEAFF. CDR3 DNA sequence: TGCGCCAGCAGCCTAAACGCACGGGATAAGACTGAAGCTTTCTTT.